This TCR beta chain was profiled in a study of identical twins. This clonotype was seen a few times. CDR3 length: 11 amino acids. V was trimmed by 6 bases and J by 5 bases, leaving 7 bases between them. CDR1 and CDR2 from the germline V gene are MNHNS and SASEGT. Each CDR3 protein gets one entry after TCRdb re-called the 5' RACE reads with MiXCR. The sample carries hundreds of thousands of distinct CDR3 sequences, just under 9.5% recorded once. A further study also used this sample, focusing on yellow fever vaccine responses in identical twins.

Sequencing was performed on CD8+ T cells sorted from blood. The receptor was isolated from a woman between 18 and 29 years old in good health. The rearrangement uses TRBV6-1 and TRBJ2-5; D ambiguous. The CDR3 DNA reads TGTGCCAGCAGGACACGGGAGACCCAGTACTTC. Protein product: CASRTRETQYF.